A selection of T cell receptor beta chains follows, all from one sample in a study of T cell responses to AZD1222 COVID-19 vaccine. Clones were sequenced by immunoSEQ multiplex PCR, and TCRdb holds only the in-frame ones, with some missing. This sample has about 53,000 clones; less than 85% occur once, and the top ten carry 20% to 30%. The specimen was peripheral blood, collected on day 0 of AZD1222 vaccination. Receptor source: an adult in good health. Each CDR3 is given with its conserved first and last residue. Fields, in order: CDR3 protein, CDR3 DNA, V gene, D gene, clone size, J gene. A D gene is named only where the DNA matches it firmly. Not all rows give a size; the values are once, few, many and, for expanded clones, a class.

CASSLWGNYGYTF | TGTGCCAGCAGTTTGTGGGGAAACTATGGCTACACCTTC | TRBV12-3/TRBV12-4 | - | - | TRBJ1-2
CASSQDLASLSYNSPLHF | TGCGCCAGCAGCCAAGATTTAGCCAGCCTCTCCTATAATTCACCCCTCCACTTT | TRBV4-1 | - | - | TRBJ1-6
CASSEDATNEKLFF | TGCGCCAGCAGCGAGGATGCAACTAATGAAAAACTGTTTTTT | TRBV5-1 | - | - | TRBJ1-4
CASSLSEGAGGYTF | TGTGCCAGCAGCTTAAGCGAGGGGGCGGGTGGCTACACCTTC | TRBV7-8 | TRBD1 | once | TRBJ1-2
CASSLGISAQNEQFF | TGTGCCAGCAGCTTGGGAATAAGTGCGCAAAATGAGCAGTTCTTC | TRBV5-4 | - | - | TRBJ2-1
CASSPDRGPYNEQFF | TGTGCCAGCAGCCCGGACAGGGGGCCCTACAATGAGCAGTTCTTC | TRBV11-2 | TRBD1 | - | TRBJ2-1
CASSPRLAGNNEQFF | TGTGCCAGCAGCCCACGACTAGCGGGCAACAATGAGCAGTTCTTC | TRBV9 | TRBD2 | - | TRBJ2-1
CASSLAFSEQFF | TGTGCCAGCAGCTTAGCGTTCTCTGAGCAGTTCTTC | TRBV7-2 | - | - | TRBJ2-1
CASSMGLGPGGDEQFF | TGTGCCAGTAGTATGGGGTTGGGCCCTGGGGGCGATGAGCAGTTCTTC | TRBV19 | - | - | TRBJ2-1
CSARPPGAGGF | TGCAGTGCTAGACCTCCGGGGGCAGGGGGGTTT | TRBV20-1 | TRBD1 | - | TRBJ1-1
CAASEQGVTDTQYF | TGTGCCGCTAGCGAGCAAGGGGTCACAGATACGCAGTATTTT | TRBV28 | - | - | TRBJ2-3
CASSFLQGANEKLFF | TGTGCCAGCTCATTCCTACAGGGGGCTAATGAAAAACTGTTTTTT | TRBV18 | TRBD1 | - | TRBJ1-4
CASSESTGHRLNTGELFF | TGTGCCAGCAGTGAATCTACGGGACACCGTTTGAACACCGGGGAGCTGTTTTTT | TRBV25-1 | - | - | TRBJ2-2
CASRLTGTRDEQYF | TGTGCCAGTCGACTAACAGGGACACGAGACGAGCAGTACTTC | TRBV6-1 | - | - | TRBJ2-7
CASSFDKNTEAFF | TGTGCCAGCAGCTTCGACAAAAACACTGAAGCTTTCTTT | TRBV7-3 | - | - | TRBJ1-1
CASSLTSGTEQFF | TGTGCCAGCAGTTTGACTAGCGGAACCGAGCAGTTCTTC | TRBV27 | TRBD2 | once | TRBJ2-1
CASSASGRGNTIYF | TGCGCCAGCAGTGCCTCAGGGAGGGGAAACACCATATATTTT | TRBV10-1 | - | few | TRBJ1-3
CASSPTRLSYNEQFF | TGTGCCAGCAGCCCGACCCGTCTCTCCTACAATGAGCAGTTCTTC | TRBV7-2 | - | - | TRBJ2-1
CAWIREAGNTIYF | TGTGCCTGGATACGGGAGGCTGGAAACACCATATATTTT | TRBV30 | - | - | TRBJ1-3
CAWTGTSGFSYNEQFF | TGTGCCTGGACCGGGACTAGCGGGTTCTCCTACAATGAGCAGTTCTTC | TRBV30 | TRBD2 | - | TRBJ2-1
CASSLDRVIGELFF | TGTGCCAGCAGCTTAGACAGGGTTATCGGGGAGCTGTTTTTT | TRBV7-8 | - | - | TRBJ2-2
CASSLTSGRAAETQYF | TGTGCCAGCTCCCTGACTAGCGGGAGGGCTGCTGAGACCCAGTACTTC | TRBV18 | TRBD2 | - | TRBJ2-5
CASSQDRGGQFF | TGTGCCAGCAGCCAGGACAGGGGGGGGCAGTTCTTC | TRBV3-1/TRBV3-2 | TRBD1 | - | TRBJ2-1
CASSLERASSYNEQFF | TGTGCCAGCAGCCTAGAGCGGGCTAGCTCCTACAATGAGCAGTTCTTC | TRBV7-2 | - | - | TRBJ2-1
CASSLEQGALRTEAFF | TGTGCCAGCAGCTTGGAACAGGGGGCCCTTCGCACTGAAGCTTTCTTT | TRBV5-6 | TRBD1 | - | TRBJ1-1
CASSQSQYGNEQFF | TGTGCCAGCAGCCAATCCCAATATGGTAATGAGCAGTTCTTC | TRBV3-1/TRBV3-2 | - | - | TRBJ2-1
CASSTLRGPFTGYTF | TGTGCCAGCAGCACCCTCAGGGGGCCATTCACTGGCTACACCTTC | TRBV28 | TRBD1 | once | TRBJ1-2
CASSIRVNGYNEQFF | TGTGCCAGTAGTATTCGTGTTAACGGGTACAATGAGCAGTTCTTC | TRBV19 | - | once | TRBJ2-1
CASSPDGSGNEQFF | TGTGCCAGCAGCCCCGATGGATCAGGGAATGAGCAGTTCTTC | TRBV5-5 | - | - | TRBJ2-1
CASTERARDSPLHF | TGTGCCAGCACCGAGAGGGCGCGGGATTCACCCCTCCACTTT | TRBV2 | - | - | TRBJ1-6
CAALTGGLVGYTF | TGTGCTGCGTTAACAGGGGGCTTAGTTGGCTACACCTTC | TRBV30 | TRBD1 | - | TRBJ1-2
CASSDRDRAYNEQFF | TGTGCCAGCTCAGACCGGGACAGGGCCTACAATGAGCAGTTCTTC | TRBV18 | TRBD1 | - | TRBJ2-1
CASSPGSPSTDTQYF | TGTGCCAGCTCACCGGGGAGTCCTAGCACAGATACGCAGTATTTT | TRBV18 | - | - | TRBJ2-3
CARSQTEQETQYF | TGTGCCAGGTCCCAGACGGAACAAGAGACCCAGTACTTC | TRBV21-1 | - | once | TRBJ2-5
CASSPTTSTTHEQYF | TGTGCCAGCTCACCGACGACTAGTACTACGCACGAGCAGTACTTC | TRBV18 | - | - | TRBJ2-7
CASSISGSSTDTQYF | TGTGCCAGCAGCATAAGCGGGAGCAGCACAGATACGCAGTATTTT | TRBV7-2 | TRBD2 | - | TRBJ2-3
CASSLVVGARESYEQYF | TGTGCCAGCAGCTTAGTTGTGGGGGCGCGGGAGTCCTACGAGCAGTACTTC | TRBV7-2 | - | - | TRBJ2-7
CASSEWGRGPQPQHF | TGTGCCAGCAGTGAATGGGGCAGGGGGCCTCAGCCCCAGCATTTT | TRBV6-1 | TRBD1 | - | TRBJ1-5
CASSPRRTGGTYEQYF | TGTGCCAGCTCACCACGGAGGACAGGGGGAACCTACGAGCAGTACTTC | TRBV18 | TRBD1 | - | TRBJ2-7
CASSLDREPYNEQFF | TGTGCCAGCAGCTTAGACAGGGAACCTTACAATGAGCAGTTCTTC | TRBV7-3 | TRBD1 | few | TRBJ2-1
CASSHQHSNQPQHF | TGTGCCAGCTCACATCAGCATAGCAATCAGCCCCAGCATTTT | TRBV18 | - | - | TRBJ1-5
CATRRQEKNTEAFF | TGTGCCACCAGGCGACAGGAGAAGAACACTGAAGCTTTCTTT | TRBV15 | - | - | TRBJ1-1
CASSAASGSFDTQYF | TGTGCCAGCAGCGCGGCTAGCGGGAGTTTTGATACGCAGTATTTT | TRBV5-4 | TRBD2 | - | TRBJ2-3